One and the same sample provided the 3 T cell receptor beta chains below, sequenced in a study of blood T cells in healthy people across ages. PCR was performed a second time for roughly 7 to 12 cycles using a sample-barcoded 5' primer and a J-beta primer mix. One entry per CDR3 protein, called by TCRdb with MiXCR from the 5' RACE reads. The table shows under 2,000,000 distinct CDR3 sequences, with roughly 52% occurring only once. The sequencing sample was made of blood. Receptor source: a woman between 35 and 50 years old in good health.

This rearrangement joins TRBV25-1 to TRBJ1-2; D is ambiguous. V was pared by 3 bases and J by 8 bases, with 13 bases between. Germline V gene sequence: CDR1 MGHDK, CDR2 SYGVNS. The CDR3 has 13 residues. Here the CDR3 reads CASSEVWAAGYTF. The CDR3 DNA follows: TGTGCCAGCAGTGAGGTGTGGGCGGCAGGCTACACCTTC.

This clonotype has more than one count but fewer than ten. V gene TRBV14 combines with J gene TRBJ2-4; a possible D gene is TRBD2 (6 bases). The germline V gene has CDR1 SGHDN and CDR2 FVKESK. The length of the CDR3 is 19 residues. Trimming left V 1 base short and J 0 bases short, with 19 bases between. The CDR3 bases are TGTGCCAGCAGCCAAGGACCGGGACTGGGAAGGGGAGCCAAAAACATTCAGTACTTC. Its translation: CASSQGPGLGRGAKNIQYF.

This clonotype is a singleton in its sample. The CDR3 DNA reads as TGTGCCAGCAGCTTAGGTTTTCGCCAGGGGGCTGAAGAGACCCAGTACTTC. Translation: CASSLGFRQGAEETQYF. This chain joins TRBV7-9 and TRBJ2-4; 8 bases are a match to TRBD1. The J call is in doubt because the DNA end fits TRBJ2-5 better. The CDR3 has 17 residues. Germline V lookup: CDR1 SEHNR, CDR2 FQNEAQ (reference sequence).